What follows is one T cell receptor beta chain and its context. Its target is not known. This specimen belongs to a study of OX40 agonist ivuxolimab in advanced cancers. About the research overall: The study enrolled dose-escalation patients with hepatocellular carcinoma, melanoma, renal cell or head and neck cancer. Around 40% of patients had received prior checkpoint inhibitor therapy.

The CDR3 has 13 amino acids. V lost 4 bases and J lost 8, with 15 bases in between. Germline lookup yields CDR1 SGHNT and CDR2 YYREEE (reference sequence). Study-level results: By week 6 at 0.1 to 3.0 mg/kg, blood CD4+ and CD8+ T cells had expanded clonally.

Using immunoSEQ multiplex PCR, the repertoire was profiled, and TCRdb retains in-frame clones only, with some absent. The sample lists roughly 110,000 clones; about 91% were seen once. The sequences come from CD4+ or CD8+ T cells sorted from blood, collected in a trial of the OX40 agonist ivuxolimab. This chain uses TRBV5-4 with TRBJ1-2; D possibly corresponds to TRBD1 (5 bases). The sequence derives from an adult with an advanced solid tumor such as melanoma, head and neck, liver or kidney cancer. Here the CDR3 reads CASSPGTGGGYTF. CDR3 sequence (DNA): TGTGCCAGCAGCCCGGGGACGGGAGGAGGCTACACCTTC.